The present T cell receptor (beta chain) was sequenced within a study of cytomegalovirus exposure and HLA in healthy donors. Trimming took 3 bases from V and 5 from J, leaving 8 bases between them. This CDR3 has 12 residues. Germline-derived CDR1 and CDR2 are KGHSH and LQKENI. This table comes from immunoSEQ multiplex PCR, and its TCRdb copy is limited to in-frame clones, with some not included. The table lists 85,000 to 120,000 clones, approximately 94% of them singletons. The receptor comes from a young woman in good health and CMV-seronegative. Input material: PBMCs. The chain carries TRBV18 and TRBJ2-7; D not certain. The CDR3 coding sequence is TGTGCCAGCTCACCTAGATCGGACGAGCAGTACTTC. Protein sequence: CASSPRSDEQYF.